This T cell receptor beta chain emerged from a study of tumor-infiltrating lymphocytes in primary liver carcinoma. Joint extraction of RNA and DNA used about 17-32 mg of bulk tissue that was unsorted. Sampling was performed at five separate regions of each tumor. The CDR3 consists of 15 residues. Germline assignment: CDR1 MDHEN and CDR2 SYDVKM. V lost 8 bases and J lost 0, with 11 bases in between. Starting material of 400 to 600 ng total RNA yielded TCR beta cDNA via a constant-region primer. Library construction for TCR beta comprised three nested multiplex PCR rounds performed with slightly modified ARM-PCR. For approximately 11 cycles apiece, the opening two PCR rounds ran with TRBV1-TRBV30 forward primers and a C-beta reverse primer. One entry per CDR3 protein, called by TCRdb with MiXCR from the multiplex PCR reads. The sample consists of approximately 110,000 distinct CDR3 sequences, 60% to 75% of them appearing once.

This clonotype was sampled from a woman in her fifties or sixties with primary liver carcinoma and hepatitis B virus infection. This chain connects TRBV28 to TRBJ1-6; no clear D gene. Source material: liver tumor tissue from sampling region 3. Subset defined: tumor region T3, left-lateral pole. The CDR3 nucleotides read TGTGCCAGCGGTTCCTCCAGCTCCTATAATTCACCCCTCCACTTT. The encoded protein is CASGSSSSYNSPLHF.